The present T cell receptor beta chain was sequenced within a study of technical replicates of blood from a handful of donors. TCRdb keeps only in-frame clones here, not all; method: immunoSEQ multiplex PCR. The sample gives 50,000 to 70,000 clones, approximately 87% of which show up once; about 4.6% is in the top ten. The TCR originated in a human donor in good health. Some clones in this sample may be carry-over from other donors' samples. The source material was PBMCs.

CDR3 nucleotide sequence: TGTGCCAGCAGCTCCCGGAGGACCGGGGAGCTGTTTTTT. It specifies CASSSRRTGELFF. The chain recombines TRBV11-3 with TRBJ2-2; perhaps TRBD2 as D (5 bases). Germline assignment: CDR1 SGHNT and CDR2 YENEEA. The germline V and J ends were trimmed by 4 bases and 5 bases, with 8 bases remaining between them. CDR3 length: 13 residues.